The 6 T cell receptor beta chains listed next were all sequenced from one sample in a study of T-cell reconstitution after alpha-beta-depleted transplantation in children. Unique molecular identifiers were incorporated into the prepared TCRbeta library. MiXCR, run by TCRdb on the PCR reads, gives a single entry per CDR3 protein. The table has 220,000 or so distinct CDR3 sequences, around 8% seen once. Material: PBMCs, mostly from graft donor cells, obtained 180 days after TCRalphabeta/CD19-depleted stem cell transplant. The receptors shown here come from a male patient younger than 18 who had a stem cell transplant for acute lymphoblastic leukemia, so the T cells may come from the graft donor.

Remarks on this clonotype: This may be a read error: a much more frequent sequence differs by one nucleotide. The rearrangement links TRBV7-3 to TRBJ2-3; the match to TRBD2 covers 11 bases. CDR3 length: 15 amino acids. CDR1 is SGHTA, CDR2 FQGTGA, per germline. The CDR3 DNA reads as TGTGCCAGCAGGACTAGCGGGGCTAGCACAGATACGCAGTGTTTT. Protein sequence: CASRTSGASTDTQCF.

Ten or more counts support this clonotype. This rearrangement joins TRBV5-1 to TRBJ2-7, with 9 nucleotides matching TRBD1. Per germline, CDR1 SGHRS and CDR2 YFSETQ. V was clipped by 4 bases and J by 3 bases; unmatched bases: 5. The CDR3 has 14 amino acids. This CDR3 reads CASSPGQGIYEQYF. The CDR3 DNA is TGCGCCAGCAGCCCGGGACAGGGAATCTACGAGCAGTACTTC.

This clonotype occurred many times. The chain carries TRBV6-5 and TRBJ1-1; 9 bases match TRBD1. This CDR3 comprises 13 residues. The trim removed 5 bases at V and 7 bases at J, leaving 5 bases unmatched. Per the germline V gene, CDR1 is MNHEY and CDR2 is SVGAGI. The DNA for the CDR3 is TGTGCCAGCAGTACACAGGGGGCCGGTGAAGCTTTCTTT. Its translation is CASSTQGAGEAFF.

This clonotype was seen many times. The chain couples TRBV20-1 to TRBJ1-3; D might be TRBD1 (5 bases). The CDR3 is made up of 11 amino acids. Trimming took off 1 base at V and 8 bases at J, with 6 bases between the two ends. Germline-derived CDR1 and CDR2 are DFQATT and SNEGSKA (reference sequence). CDR3 sequence: CSARVRDTIYF. CDR3 DNA sequence: TGCAGTGCTAGAGTCAGGGACACCATATATTTT.

This clonotype was picked up many times. The V and J genes are TRBV13 and TRBJ2-3; D is unresolved. The CDR3 contains 12 residues. Germline CDR1 PRHDT, CDR2 FYEKMQ (reference sequence). The V end was cut by 0 bases, the J end by 8 bases, with 6 bases between. The CDR3 sequence is CASSLGDTTQYF. The CDR3 DNA reads as TGTGCCAGCAGCTTAGGGGATACTACGCAGTATTTT.

This clonotype has a count of ten or more. J is TRBJ2-5 and V is TRBV6-5; D is perhaps TRBD1 or TRBD2 (5 bases each). The V gene lost 0 bases and the J gene lost 5 bases, with 7 bases spanning the gap. The CDR3 sequence is 13 residues long. CDR1 MNHEY and CDR2 SVGAGI come from the germline V gene. The chain's CDR3 is CASSYSWGETQYF. The CDR3 region has the DNA TGTGCCAGCAGTTACTCCTGGGGGGAGACCCAGTACTTC.